These 29 T cell receptor beta chains were sequenced from one sample in a study of a mutant IDH1 vaccine in newly diagnosed glioma. The time point was: week 11, during vaccination. A 20-mer mutant IDH1 peptide at 300 ug was injected subcutaneously with topical imiquimod. TCRdb's copy holds only in-frame clones and misses some; the assay was immunoSEQ multiplex PCR. This table holds roughly 57,000 clones, around 89% found once. These TCRs' antigens remain unknown. This sample comprised PBMCs, obtained from a glioma patient whose treatment included an IDH1 peptide vaccine. Receptors originate from a man in his forties with glioma.

In its sample, this clone was seen once. This rearrangement joins TRBV5-1 to TRBJ1-5; 8 bases match TRBD1. This CDR3 contains 14 residues. Germline V CDR1 and CDR2: SGHRS, YFSETQ. The trim removed 4 bases at V and 4 bases at J, leaving 4 bases unmatched. CDR3 bases: TGCGCCAGCAGCCCCGGACAGGGAAATCAGCCCCAGCATTTT. Amino acids: CASSPGQGNQPQHF.

The chain combines TRBV20-1 with TRBJ1-1; D gene uncertain. CDR3 length: 11 amino acids. Germline-derived CDR1 and CDR2 are DFQATT and SNEGSKA (reference sequence). V was pared by 1 base and J by 5 bases, with 5 bases between. The CDR3 DNA follows: TGCAGTGCTAGAGGGGAAACTGAAGCTTTCTTT. Protein: CSARGETEAFF.

Note on this clone: Other DNA sequences of this sample code for an identical CDR3. V gene TRBV2 combines with J gene TRBJ1-5; D gene ambiguous. The length of the CDR3 is 13 residues. V lost 4 bases, J lost 0 bases, and 4 bases lay in between. The germline V gene has CDR1 SNHLY and CDR2 FYNNEI. The CDR3 sequence: CASSGGSNQPQHF. As DNA, the CDR3 is TGTGCCAGCAGTGGGGGTAGCAATCAGCCCCAGCATTTT.

The V call is TRBV5-6, the J call TRBJ2-7; 8 bases align to TRBD2. This CDR3 has 15 amino acids. In germline, CDR1 is SGHDT, CDR2 YYEEEE. Trimming at V came to 0 bases and at J to 4 bases, leaving 6 bases not matched to a gene. Here the CDR3 DNA reads TGTGCCAGCAGCTTGGTAGCGGGGTACAGTTACGAGCAGTACTTC. This codes for CASSLVAGYSYEQYF.

The CDR3 here is CASSSGTGRYGYTF. The CDR3 nucleotides read TGTGCCAGCAGCTCCGGGACAGGCCGCTATGGCTACACCTTC. This chain links TRBV7-2 with TRBJ1-2; the match to TRBD1 covers 8 bases. J was trimmed by 4 bases and V by 4 bases; bases with no gene match: 5. CDR1 and CDR2 from the germline V gene are SGHTA and FQGNSA. The CDR3 is 14 residues long.

The chain uses TRBV2 and TRBJ1-2, with 8 bases lining up with TRBD1. This CDR3 spans 14 amino acids. J lost 2 bases, V lost 8 bases, and 7 bases had no gene match. Looked up from germline, CDR1 is SNHLY and CDR2 is FYNNEI. The CDR3 bases are TGTGCCAGCGCACAACAGGGGGGGAACTATGGCTACACCTTC. It is translated as CASAQQGGNYGYTF.

The rearrangement uses TRBV6-4 and TRBJ1-1; 11 bases align to TRBD1. CDR1 is MRHNA and CDR2 is SNTAGT in the germline V gene. There are 17 residues in the CDR3. J was trimmed by 0 bases and V by 6 bases; bases with no gene match: 9. The CDR3 nucleotides read TGTGCCAGCAGGCCGGACAGGGGGCGACTTATGAACACTGAAGCTTTCTTT. It is translated as CASRPDRGRLMNTEAFF.

The chain has TRBV19 and TRBJ2-2; D may be TRBD1 (6 bases). The germline CDR1 and CDR2 sequences are LNHDA and SQIVND (reference sequence). CDR3 length equals 14 residues. Trimming took off 6 bases at V and 7 bases at J, with 15 bases between the two ends. The CDR3 protein is CASRMRGWGGELFF. In nucleotides, the CDR3 is TGTGCCAGTAGGATGAGGGGGTGGGGCGGGGAGCTGTTTTTT.

The chain recombines TRBV28 with TRBJ2-2; D is uncertain. Germline V lookup: CDR1 MDHEN, CDR2 SYDVKM. The CDR3 extends over 13 amino acids. Deletions cut 6 bases from V and 4 bases from J, with 9 bases between. In DNA, the CDR3 is TGTGCCAGCAGGGCGGTTCTCACCGGGGAGCTGTTTTTT. This gives the protein CASRAVLTGELFF. Drawing the rest from reference TRBV28 and TRBJ2-2, the complete variable domain is DVKVTQSSRYLVKRTGEKVFLECVQDMDHENMFWYRQDPGLGLRLIYFSYDVKMKEKGDIPEGYSVSREKKERFSLILESASTNQTSMYLCASRAVLTGELFFGEGSRLTVL.

The chain recombines TRBV9 with TRBJ1-3; D gene unclear. V dropped 4 bases and J dropped 0 bases, with 14 bases sitting between them. The CDR3 runs to 16 residues. CDR1 and CDR2 from the germline V gene are SGDLS and YYNGEE. Written as DNA, the CDR3 is TGTGCCAGCAGCCCCCCGCCACGAAACTCTGGAAACACCATATATTTT. Translation: CASSPPPRNSGNTIYF.

The chain has TRBV21-1 and TRBJ2-7. TRBV21-1 is a documented pseudogene. The CDR3 has 14 residues. The CDR3 reads CASSKAGLLYEQYF. The CDR3 DNA follows: TGTGCCAGCAGCAAAGCCGGGCTCCTCTACGAGCAGTACTTC.

The chain recombines TRBV7-3 with TRBJ2-6, with D uncertain. The V gene's germline CDR1 is SGHTA and CDR2 FQGTGA. The CDR3 sequence is 12 residues long. The V gene lost 6 bases and the J gene lost 4 bases, with 4 bases spanning the gap. The chain's CDR3 is CASRGGANVLTF. CDR3 bases: TGTGCCAGCAGAGGAGGGGCCAACGTCCTGACTTTC.

The V gene is TRBV5-1, the J gene TRBJ1-4; TRBD1 aligns across 8 bases. With 3 bases clipped from V and 5 bases from J, the junction kept 6 bases outside the gene matches. The length of the CDR3 is 15 residues. Germline lookup yields CDR1 SGHRS and CDR2 YFSETQ. As DNA, the CDR3 is TGCGCCAGCAGCTCTGCGGACAGGGTAAATGAAAAACTGTTTTTT. This gives the protein CASSSADRVNEKLFF.

The chain is built from TRBV19 and TRBJ2-7; D may match TRBD1 or TRBD2 (6 bases each). Trimming pared 4 bases from V and 2 bases from J, leaving 18 bases between. In germline, CDR1 is LNHDA, CDR2 SQIVND (reference sequence). The CDR3 sequence is 16 residues long. The CDR3 coding sequence is TGTGCCAGTAGTAAGGGTACAGAGGGGGGTGCCTACGAGCAGTACTTC. Translation gives CASSKGTEGGAYEQYF.

This chain joins TRBV6-1 and TRBJ2-5; 11 positions match TRBD1. Germline CDR1 MNHNS, CDR2 SASEGT. V gave up 0 bases and J gave up 4 bases; unmatched junction bases: 10. This CDR3 has 18 amino acids. In DNA, the CDR3 is TGTGCCAGCAGTGAAGCTGCGCCGTGGGGGACAGGGGGAGAGACCCAGTACTTC. Amino acids: CASSEAAPWGTGGETQYF.

With respect to this clone: At one of its ends the junction is not consistent with the germline gene, which may arise from a read error. The chain combines TRBV15 with TRBJ2-5, with TRBD2 matching 8 bases. Looked up from germline, CDR1 is LNHNV and CDR2 is YYDKDF (reference sequence). This CDR3 comprises 13 residues. CDR3 bases: TGTGCCTCCAGGCGGGGGGCGGTGGAGACCCAGTACTTC. Protein product: CASRRGAVETQYF.

The table lists this clone with a count of one. This rearrangement joins TRBV19 to TRBJ2-2; TRBD1 or TRBD2 may be the D gene (5 bases each). The CDR3 contains 14 residues. V dropped 7 bases and J dropped 4 bases, with 13 bases sitting between them. CDR1 LNHDA and CDR2 SQIVND come from the germline V gene (reference sequence). The DNA for the CDR3 is TGTGCCAGTAATCCGGGACCAGTCACCGGGGAGCTGTTTTTT. This encodes CASNPGPVTGELFF.

CDR3 sequence reads: CAWGETRSYGYTF. CDR3 DNA: TGTGCCTGGGGGGAGACACGCTCCTATGGCTACACCTTC. V usage is TRBV30 and J usage is TRBJ1-2, with no clear D. Germline V lookup: CDR1 GTSNPN, CDR2 SVGIG (reference sequence). V was trimmed by 5 bases and J by 4 bases, leaving 14 bases between them. This CDR3 is built from 13 residues. Full variable domain (remainder filled in from reference TRBV30 and TRBJ1-2): SQTIHQWPATLVQPVGSPLSLECTVEGTSNPNLYWYRQAAGRGLQLLFYSVGIGQISSEVPQNLSASRPQDRQFILSSKKLLLSDSGFYLCAWGETRSYGYTFGSGTRLTVV.

The V call is TRBV6-6, the J call TRBJ1-1; weak D call: TRBD1 (6 bases). Germline V gives CDR1 MNHNY, CDR2 SVGAGI (reference sequence). Between the trimmed V and J ends, which lost 7 bases and 5 bases, there was a span of 17 bases. The CDR3 has 14 amino acids. CDR3 DNA: TGTGCCAGCAACCTTCGACAGGTTGAAACTGAAGCTTTCTTT. This translates into CASNLRQVETEAFF.

The genes are TRBV6-6 and TRBJ2-2; D remains ambiguous. The CDR3 contains 15 residues. Per germline, CDR1 MNHNY and CDR2 SVGAGI (reference sequence). The V end was cut by 2 bases, the J end by 2 bases, with 9 bases between. CDR3: CASSYPWENTGELFF. The CDR3 nucleotides read TGTGCCAGCAGTTACCCCTGGGAAAACACCGGGGAGCTGTTTTTT.

This chain links TRBV27 with TRBJ2-6, with 8 bases identical to TRBD1. Losses at the gene ends were 0 bases for V and 0 bases for J; bases not matched to a gene: 7. The germline gives CDR1 MNHEY, CDR2 SMNVEV (reference sequence). The CDR3 contains 19 residues. The CDR3 DNA follows: TGTGCCAGCAGTTTATCGACAGGGGCCGTCAACTCTGGGGCCAACGTCCTGACTTTC. This gives the protein CASSLSTGAVNSGANVLTF.

V is TRBV19 and J is TRBJ1-5; D is possibly TRBD1 (6 bases). V lost 7 bases and J lost 4, with 20 bases in between. The CDR3 has 16 amino acids. Germline V gene data show CDR1 as LNHDA and CDR2 as SQIVND (reference sequence). The CDR3 nucleotides are TGTGCCAGTAACACACCGACACAGGGTCGGAATCAGCCCCAGCATTTT. This codes for CASNTPTQGRNQPQHF.

V gene TRBV6-5 combines with J gene TRBJ1-6, with unresolved D. This CDR3 comprises 14 residues. The V gene's germline CDR1 is MNHEY and CDR2 SVGAGI. The V end lost 2 bases, the J end lost 6 bases, and 8 bases lay between the germline ends. CDR3 sequence reads: CASSYEGFNSPLHF. DNA of the CDR3: TGTGCCAGCAGTTACGAAGGGTTTAATTCACCCCTCCACTTT.

The gene calls are TRBV28 and TRBJ2-7; 8 bases map to TRBD1. With 5 bases clipped from V and 7 bases from J, the junction kept 10 bases outside the gene matches. The CDR3 contains 14 residues. Germline CDR1 and CDR2: MDHEN and SYDVKM. CDR3 amino acids: CASSPRQGRNEQYF. The CDR3 nucleotides are TGTGCCAGCAGTCCGAGACAGGGGCGGAATGAGCAGTACTTC.

The table lists this clone with a few counts. The chain uses TRBV28 and TRBJ1-1; D is unclear. This CDR3 contains 14 residues. The V gene lost 9 bases and the J gene lost 1 base, with 15 bases spanning the gap. The germline gives CDR1 MDHEN, CDR2 SYDVKM. CDR3: CASKDSIRNTEAFF. In nucleotides, the CDR3 is TGTGCCAGTAAGGATTCAATCAGGAACACTGAAGCTTTCTTT.

The chain joins TRBV29-1 to TRBJ1-2; D uncertain. V gave up 4 bases and J gave up 0 bases, with 15 bases separating them. The germline V gene has CDR1 SQVTM and CDR2 ANQGSEA. The CDR3 spans 15 residues. The CDR3 region has the DNA TGCAGCGTTGTGTTGGGTGTGGGGTCTAACTATGGCTACACCTTC. Its translation: CSVVLGVGSNYGYTF. Filled out from reference TRBV29-1 and TRBJ1-2, the complete variable domain reads SAVISQKPSRDICQRGTSLTIQCQVDSQVTMMFWYRQQPGQSLTLIATANQGSEATYESGFVIDKFPISRPNLTFSTLTVSNMSPEDSSIYLCSVVLGVGSNYGYTFGSGTRLTVV.

V usage is TRBV27 and J usage is TRBJ2-7, with 14 bases aligning to TRBD2. CDR1 is MNHEY, CDR2 SMNVEV, per germline (reference sequence). V dropped 7 bases and J dropped 6; count of bases not matched to a gene: 5. The CDR3 extends over 14 amino acids. The CDR3: CASTQTSGRGEQYF. The DNA of the CDR3 is TGTGCCAGCACCCAGACTAGCGGGAGGGGCGAGCAGTACTTC.

The rearrangement uses TRBV30 and TRBJ2-3; possible D gene TRBD2, 8 bases. The CDR3 extends over 17 amino acids. Germline V gene data show CDR1 as GTSNPN and CDR2 as SVGIG (reference sequence). Trimming removed 5 bases at V and 0 bases at J, with 21 bases between. This CDR3 reads CAWGRGGQSFSTDTQYF. The CDR3 DNA sequence: TGTGCCTGGGGCCGGGGGGGACAGTCCTTTAGCACAGATACGCAGTATTTT.

The chain employs TRBV11-2 and TRBJ1-3; TRBD1 matches 7 bases. This CDR3 spans 18 amino acids. After removal of 4 bases from V and 2 bases from J, the junction contained 14 bases not matched to a gene. Per germline, CDR1 SGHAT and CDR2 FQNNGV. This CDR3 is CASSSTPGQLLPGNTIYF. CDR3 DNA sequence: TGTGCCAGCAGCTCGACGCCGGGACAGCTATTACCTGGAAACACCATATATTTT.